This T cell receptor beta chain was retrieved from a study of T cell repertoires in cytomegalovirus infection. Study at large: Epitope selection comprised recently identified HLA-C-restricted CMV epitopes and well-studied HLA-B-restricted CMV epitopes. Public TCR beta signature analysis indicated the presence of both CMV infection and matching HLA type.

This clonotype was counted many times. Antigen specificity is unknown. Per the germline V gene, CDR1 is SGHTA and CDR2 is FQGNSA. CDR3 size: 15 residues. V lost 0 bases to trimming and J lost 7 bases; unmatched junction nucleotides: 7. Each CDR3 protein is one row after TCRdb ran MiXCR on the reads. The sample consists of some 310,000 distinct CDR3 sequences, around 25% of them appearing once. V gene TRBV7-2 combines with J gene TRBJ2-7, with TRBD2 matching 9 bases. The sequence was collected from a human donor in good health (CMV status not recorded). Some clones in this sample may be carry-over from other donors' samples. The sample was cultured PBMCs, taken from culture after CMV antigen stimulation. CDR3 sequence: CASSLALAGLFEQYF. CDR3 nucleotides: TGTGCCAGCAGCTTAGCGCTAGCGGGGCTCTTTGAGCAGTACTTC.